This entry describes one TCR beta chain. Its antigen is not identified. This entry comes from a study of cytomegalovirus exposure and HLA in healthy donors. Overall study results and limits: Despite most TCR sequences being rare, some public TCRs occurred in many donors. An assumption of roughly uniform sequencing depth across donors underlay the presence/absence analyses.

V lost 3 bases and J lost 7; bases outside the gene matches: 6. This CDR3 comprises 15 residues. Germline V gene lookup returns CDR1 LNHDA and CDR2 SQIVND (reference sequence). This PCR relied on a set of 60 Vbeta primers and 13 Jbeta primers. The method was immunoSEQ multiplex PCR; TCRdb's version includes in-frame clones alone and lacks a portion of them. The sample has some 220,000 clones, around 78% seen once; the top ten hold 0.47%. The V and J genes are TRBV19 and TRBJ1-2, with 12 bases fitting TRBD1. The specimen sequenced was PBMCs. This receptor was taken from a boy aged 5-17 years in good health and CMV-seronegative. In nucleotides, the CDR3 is TGTGCCAGTAGTATCTCCGGGACAGGGGGCTCTGGCTACACCTTC. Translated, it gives CASSISGTGGSGYTF.